This T cell receptor beta chain emerged from a study of technical replicates of blood from a handful of donors. Repertoires were generated with immunoSEQ multiplex PCR, while TCRdb's copy carries only in-frame clones and drops some. The data hold about 84,000 clones, with approximately 97% observed a single time. The CDR3 has 14 amino acids. V shed 4 bases and J shed 1 base, with 8 bases lying between them. Germline CDR1 MGHDK, CDR2 SYGVNS. The sample was T cells isolated from PBMCs. This TCR was recovered from a human donor in good health. The gene calls are TRBV25-1 and TRBJ2-1; D is possibly TRBD2 (5 bases). The CDR3 spells CASSVGGSYNEQFF. In DNA form, the CDR3 reads TGTGCCAGCAGTGTCGGAGGTTCCTACAATGAGCAGTTCTTC.